These T cell receptor beta chains were read from a single sample in a study of T cell responses to AZD1222 COVID-19 vaccine. Generated by immunoSEQ multiplex PCR, the TCRdb table keeps only in-frame clones and is missing some. The repertoire holds 85,000 to 100,000 clones, with approximately 91% as singletons. Here the sequenced sample was peripheral blood, taken 28 days after the second AZD1222 dose. The receptor source for this set is an adult who received the AZD1222 COVID-19 vaccine. Each CDR3 is given with its conserved first and last residue. The D gene is left open where the match is weak. Clone size is stated in some rows and not others, as once, few, many or a class when expanded.

D gene,V gene,J gene,CDR3 length,clone size,CDR3 protein,CDR3 DNA
-,TRBV6-1,TRBJ1-4,16,once,CASSVPPQGTNEKLFF,TGTGCCAGCAGTGTGCCGCCCCAGGGAACTAATGAAAAACTGTTTTTT
TRBD1,TRBV11-3,TRBJ2-5,15,-,CASSPGQHDQETQYF,TGTGCCAGCAGCCCGGGACAGCACGACCAAGAGACCCAGTACTTC
TRBD1,TRBV7-9,TRBJ2-7,13,-,CASSRDRRYEQYF,TGTGCCAGCAGCCGGGACAGGCGATACGAGCAGTACTTC
-,TRBV7-8,TRBJ2-7,15,-,CASSRAPGQTYEQYF,TGTGCCAGCAGCCGCGCCCCGGGCCAAACCTACGAGCAGTACTTC
-,TRBV5-1,TRBJ2-7,15,-,CASSLVATTDQQLIF,TGCGCCAGCAGCTTGGTAGCCACAACGGACCAGCAGCTCATCTTC
TRBD1,TRBV20-1,TRBJ2-5,15,-,CSASHQGATQETQYF,TGCAGTGCTAGTCATCAGGGGGCGACCCAAGAGACCCAGTACTTC
TRBD2,TRBV10-3,TRBJ2-1,16,-,CAISGGLAGGGNEQFF,TGTGCCATCAGTGGGGGACTAGCGGGAGGCGGGAATGAGCAGTTCTTC
-,TRBV29-1,TRBJ1-2,14,-,CSVEVHGGNYGYTF,TGCAGCGTTGAAGTGCACGGGGGTAACTATGGCTACACCTTC
-,TRBV29-1,TRBJ2-2,14,few,CSVEKPAQTGELFF,TGCAGCGTTGAAAAACCAGCGCAGACCGGGGAGCTGTTTTTT
-,TRBV5-5,TRBJ2-7,15,-,CASSAYRGGSYEQYF,TGTGCCAGCAGCGCGTATAGGGGGGGATCCTACGAGCAGTACTTC
TRBD2,TRBV24-1,TRBJ2-3,16,-,CATSDGLAGGTDTQYF,TGTGCCACCAGTGATGGTCTAGCGGGGGGCACAGATACGCAGTATTTT
-,TRBV28,TRBJ1-1,17,-,CASSLFRHGGLNTEAFF,TGTGCCAGCAGTTTATTCCGACACGGAGGGCTGAACACTGAAGCTTTCTTT
-,TRBV6-5,TRBJ2-3,14,once,CASSSAGSTDTQYF,TGTGCCAGCAGTTCTGCCGGGAGCACAGATACGCAGTATTTT
-,TRBV28,TRBJ1-5,15,-,CASSSRTERNQPQHF,TGTGCCAGCAGTTCTCGGACAGAACGCAATCAGCCCCAGCATTTT
TRBD1,TRBV15,TRBJ1-1,16,-,CATSRVTGRGNTEAFF,TGTGCCACCAGCAGGGTGACAGGGCGCGGGAACACTGAAGCTTTCTTT
-,TRBV9,TRBJ2-7,12,-,CASSVQEGEQYF,TGTGCCAGCAGCGTCCAGGAAGGCGAGCAGTACTTC